This T cell receptor (beta chain) was identified during a study of cytomegalovirus exposure and HLA in healthy donors. Study-level points and caveats: Specificity for CMV antigens was confirmed in vitro for three of the CMV-associated chains.

PCR primers comprised 60 Vbeta and 13 Jbeta primers. The table came from immunoSEQ multiplex PCR; TCRdb's copy has only in-frame clones and leaves some out. The listing contains 150,000 to 200,000 clones. Turning to this clone: Its antigen is as yet unknown.

This CDR3 has 16 amino acids. The germline CDR1 and CDR2 sequences are SGDLS and YYNGEE. V lost 0 bases to trimming and J lost 3 bases; unmatched junction nucleotides: 6. V usage is TRBV9 and J usage is TRBJ2-7; 10 nucleotides agree with TRBD2. The source of this sequence is a man younger than 40 in good health and CMV-seronegative. Input material: PBMCs. The CDR3 is CASSVATLAGVYEQYF. CDR3 DNA sequence: TGTGCCAGCAGCGTAGCTACGCTAGCGGGGGTCTACGAGCAGTACTTC.